This T cell receptor beta chain was profiled in a study of blood T cell repertoires in COVID-19. Study overall: COVID-19 samples, acute and convalescent, were from the United States, Italy and Spain.

Clones were read by immunoSEQ multiplex PCR, and TCRdb kept only the in-frame ones, dropping some. This sample yields around 330,000 clones, of which 75% to 90% are seen a single time; 1.9% belongs to the top ten. Those who participated ranged in age from roughly 18 to 95 years and resided in some 24 US areas. Individuals in the exposed group had encountered a COVID-19 case within 2 weeks preceding study entry. The CDR3 spans 17 residues. The junction had 9 bases not matched to a gene; V was cut back by 3 bases and J by 5 bases. Germline V gene lookup returns CDR1 MDHEN and CDR2 SYDVKM. The gene calls are TRBV28 and TRBJ2-1; 11 bases are shared with TRBD2. This clonotype was sampled from a woman in her 30s who had been exposed to COVID-19. The sequencing sample was made of PBMCs or T cells enriched from blood (not recorded which). The CDR3 sequence is CASSLASSGRSHNEQFF. In DNA form, the CDR3 reads TGTGCCAGCAGTTTGGCTTCTAGCGGGAGGTCCCACAATGAGCAGTTCTTC.